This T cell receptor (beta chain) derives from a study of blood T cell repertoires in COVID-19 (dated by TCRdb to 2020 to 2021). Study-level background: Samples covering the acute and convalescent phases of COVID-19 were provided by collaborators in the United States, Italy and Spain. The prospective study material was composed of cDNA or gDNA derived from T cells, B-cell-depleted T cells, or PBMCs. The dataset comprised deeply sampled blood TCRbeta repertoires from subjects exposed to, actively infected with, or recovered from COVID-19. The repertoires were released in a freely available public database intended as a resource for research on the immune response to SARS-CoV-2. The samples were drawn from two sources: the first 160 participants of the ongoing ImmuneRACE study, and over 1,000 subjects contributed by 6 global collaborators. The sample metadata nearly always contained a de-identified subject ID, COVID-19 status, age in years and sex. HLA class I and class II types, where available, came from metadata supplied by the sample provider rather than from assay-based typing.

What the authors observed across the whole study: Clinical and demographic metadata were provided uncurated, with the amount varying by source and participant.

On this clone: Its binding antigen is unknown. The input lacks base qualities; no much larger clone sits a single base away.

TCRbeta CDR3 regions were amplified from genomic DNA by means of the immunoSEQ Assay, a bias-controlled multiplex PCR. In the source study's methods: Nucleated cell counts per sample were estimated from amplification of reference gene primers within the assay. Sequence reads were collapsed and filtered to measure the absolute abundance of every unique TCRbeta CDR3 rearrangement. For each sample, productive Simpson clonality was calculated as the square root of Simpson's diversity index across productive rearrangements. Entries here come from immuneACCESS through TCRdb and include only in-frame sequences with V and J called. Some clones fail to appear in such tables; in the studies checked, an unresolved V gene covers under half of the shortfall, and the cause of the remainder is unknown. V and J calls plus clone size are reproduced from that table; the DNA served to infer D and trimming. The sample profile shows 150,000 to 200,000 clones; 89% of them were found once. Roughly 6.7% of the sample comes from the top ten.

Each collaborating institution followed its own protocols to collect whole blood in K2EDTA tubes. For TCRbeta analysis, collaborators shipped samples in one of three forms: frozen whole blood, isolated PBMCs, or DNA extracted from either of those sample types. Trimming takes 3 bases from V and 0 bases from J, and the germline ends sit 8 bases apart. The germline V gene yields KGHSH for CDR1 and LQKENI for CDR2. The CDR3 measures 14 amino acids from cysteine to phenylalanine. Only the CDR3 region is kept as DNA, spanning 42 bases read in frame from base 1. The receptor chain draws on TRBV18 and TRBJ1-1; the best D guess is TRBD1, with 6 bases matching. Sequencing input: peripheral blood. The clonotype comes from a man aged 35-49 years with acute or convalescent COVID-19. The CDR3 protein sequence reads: CASSPTGLNTEAFF. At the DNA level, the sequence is TGTGCCAGCTCACCCACAGGGCTGAACACTGAAGCTTTCTTT.